These 3 T cell receptor beta chains came from one sample sequenced in a study of blood T cell repertoires in COVID-19. Data came from immunoSEQ multiplex PCR; TCRdb stores just in-frame clones and leaves some out. The table shows 17,000 or so clones, with roughly 75% occurring only once. Sequencing was done on a sample of peripheral blood. The source of these receptors is a man aged 55 to 70 with active or convalescent COVID-19.

V usage is TRBV4-2 and J usage is TRBJ2-2, with 7 nucleotides matching TRBD1. The V gene end was trimmed by 0 bases and the J gene end by 4 bases; junction bases not matched to a gene: 8. Looked up from germline, CDR1 is LGHNA and CDR2 is YNFKEQ. This CDR3 region has 17 residues. The CDR3 reads CASSQETGSGSTGELFF. The CDR3, as DNA: TGTGCCAGCAGCCAAGAGACAGGGTCGGGGAGCACCGGGGAGCTGTTTTTT.

The chain employs TRBV5-4 and TRBJ2-5, with D possibly matching TRBD2 (6 bases). This CDR3 contains 14 residues. Germline CDR1 is SGHNT and CDR2 is YYREEE (reference sequence). Trimming left V 4 bases short and J 5 bases short, with 15 bases between. CDR3 bases: TGTGCCAGCAGCATCGGGACTGCCAGTGAGACCCAGTACTTC. Translated, it gives CASSIGTASETQYF. Combining the CDR3 with reference TRBV5-4 and TRBJ2-5 gives the whole variable domain ETGVTQSPTHLIKTRGQQVTLRCSSQSGHNTVSWYQQALGQGPQFIFQYYREEENGRGNFPPRFSGLQFPNYSSELNVNALELDDSALYLCASSIGTASETQYFGPGTRLLVL.

In DNA form, the CDR3 reads TGTGCCAGCAGACGGGACATCAGGGAGACCCAGTACTTC. Translation: CASRRDIRETQYF. This sequence joins TRBV3-1 (or the pseudogene TRBV3-2) and TRBJ2-5, with TRBD1 as a possible D gene (6 bases). CDR3 size: 13 residues. Trimming took off 6 bases at V and 5 bases at J, with 13 bases between the two ends. CDR1 LGHDT and CDR2 YNNKEL come from the germline V gene (reference sequence).